This T cell receptor beta chain was sequenced in a study of control samples from healthy donors and cancer patients. TCRdb's table, derived via immunoSEQ multiplex PCR, lists solely in-frame clones and lacks some. The data show some 150,000 clones, with over 85% seen just once and around 2.2% held by the top ten. The germline V gene has CDR1 WSHSY and CDR2 SAAADI. V lost 1 base, J lost 1 base, and 4 bases lay in between. The CDR3 has 13 residues. The source of this sequence is a man between 50 and 59 years old in good health. The chain links TRBV10-2 to TRBJ1-1; no firm D call. Sequenced sample: blood. CDR3 amino acids: CASSELRNTEAFF. CDR3 nucleotides: TGCGCCAGCAGTGAGTTACGGAACACTGAAGCTTTCTTT.